The 9 T cell receptor beta chains listed next were all sequenced from one sample in a study of cytomegalovirus exposure and HLA in healthy donors. PCR was performed using 60 Vbeta and 13 Jbeta primers. Here immunoSEQ multiplex PCR was the method, and the copy in TCRdb shows in-frame clones only, minus some. Here the sample spans approximately 150,000 clones, 70% to 90% being singletons. Sequences were obtained from PBMCs. The receptor set was obtained from a girl aged 10-17 years in good health and CMV-seropositive.

In its sample, this clone was seen once. The chain carries TRBV9 and TRBJ1-2, with D maybe TRBD1 (6 bases). V was shortened by 4 bases and J by 1 base, with 23 bases between the two germline ends. There are 18 residues in the CDR3. Looked up from germline, CDR1 is SGDLS and CDR2 is YYNGEE. CDR3 protein: CASSQSPSSRGHNYGYTF. DNA of the CDR3: TGTGCCAGCAGCCAATCCCCCTCCTCGCGGGGGCATAACTATGGCTACACCTTC.

V usage is TRBV9 and J usage is TRBJ2-1, with a tentative D call TRBD1 (5 bases). This CDR3 comprises 13 residues. V gave up 2 bases and J gave up 8 bases, with 11 bases separating them. Germline V gene lookup returns CDR1 SGDLS and CDR2 YYNGEE. CDR3 bases: TGTGCCAGCAGCGTCCAGGGTCACCATGAGCAGTTCTTC. It encodes CASSVQGHHEQFF.

The gene calls are TRBV2 and TRBJ1-1, with a tentative D call TRBD1 (6 bases). The CDR3 extends over 13 amino acids. Trimming took 7 bases from V and 6 from J, leaving 15 bases between them. Germline V CDR1 and CDR2: SNHLY, FYNNEI. Here the CDR3 DNA reads TGTGCCAGCAAGGGCAGGGGCAACGCTGAAGCTTTCTTT. Protein sequence: CASKGRGNAEAFF.

The chain recombines TRBV6-5 with TRBJ2-7; no clear D. This CDR3 is built from 16 residues. Between the trimmed V and J ends, which lost 0 bases and 2 bases, there was a span of 14 bases. Germline CDR1 reads MNHEY; CDR2 reads SVGAGI. In DNA form, the CDR3 reads TGTGCCAGCAGTTACTCGACGCGGTCCCGGGCCTACGAGCAGTACTTC. It is translated as CASSYSTRSRAYEQYF.

This chain uses TRBV27 with TRBJ1-6; D is undetermined. Trimming pared 3 bases from V and 7 bases from J, leaving 13 bases between. The CDR3 consists of 15 residues. The germline gives CDR1 MNHEY, CDR2 SMNVEV (reference sequence). The CDR3 spells CASSFRRLSNSPLHF. DNA of the CDR3: TGTGCCAGCAGTTTTAGGCGCCTTAGCAATTCACCCCTCCACTTT.

This chain joins TRBV6-6 and TRBJ2-1; a weak D match, TRBD1 (6 bases). Germline V gene sequence: CDR1 MNHNY, CDR2 SVGAGI (reference sequence). Trimming removed 9 bases from V and 7 bases from J, with 16 bases in between. The CDR3 is 13 residues long. The CDR3 loop is CASPTGQGNEQFF. For the CDR3, the DNA is TGTGCCAGTCCGACGGGCCAGGGGAATGAGCAGTTCTTC.

The chain uses TRBV7-9 and TRBJ1-2, with TRBD1 matching over 7 bases. CDR1 and CDR2 from the germline V gene are SEHNR and FQNEAQ (reference sequence). V lost 3 bases to trimming and J lost 5 bases; unmatched junction nucleotides: 9. This CDR3 spans 15 amino acids. As DNA, the CDR3 is TGTGCCAGCAGCTTTGAGGGGGCGCAGGGATATGGCTACACCTTC. It yields the protein CASSFEGAQGYGYTF.

DNA for the CDR3: TGTGCCAGCAGTTACTCGTTTACAGGGGTAATCTACGAGCAGTACTTC. Protein: CASSYSFTGVIYEQYF. The chain combines TRBV6-5 with TRBJ2-7; the match to TRBD1 covers 7 bases. This CDR3 has 16 residues. Germline lookup yields CDR1 MNHEY and CDR2 SVGAGI. The V and J ends lost 0 bases and 3 bases, in that order; junction bases with no gene match: 8.

This clone was detected a few times. Distinct nucleotide sequences in the sample also encode this CDR3. The chain links TRBV18 to TRBJ2-5, with 7 positions matching TRBD1. J lost 2 bases, V lost 4 bases, and 1 base had no gene match. In germline, CDR1 is KGHSH, CDR2 LQKENI. The CDR3 is 13 residues long. DNA for the CDR3: TGTGCCAGCTCACTGGGACAGCAAGAGACCCAGTACTTC. Translation: CASSLGQQETQYF.